This T cell receptor beta chain was retrieved from a study of cytomegalovirus exposure and HLA in healthy donors. Study-wide findings and caveats: Immune exposure information available was restricted to CMV serostatus.

With respect to this clone: Its antigen is not known.

PCR amplification relied on 60 Vbeta primers (plus 13 Jbeta primers). Some clones are missing from TCRdb's copy, which holds only in-frame ones; the method was immunoSEQ multiplex PCR. The sample holds around 45,000 clones. The V gene lost 8 bases and the J gene lost 0 bases, with 26 bases spanning the gap. This CDR3 is 18 amino acids long. Per germline, CDR1 GTSNPN and CDR2 SVGIG (reference sequence). The sequence derives from a woman aged 25 to 45 in good health and CMV-seronegative. The chain combines TRBV30 with TRBJ1-5, with D perhaps matching TRBD1 (6 bases). Specimen: PBMCs. The CDR3 region has the DNA TGTGCCGCTCCACCCCCACCGGGACAACGTTATAGCAATCAGCCCCAGCATTTT. Translating it yields CAAPPPPGQRYSNQPQHF.